This T cell receptor beta chain was obtained from a study of cytomegalovirus exposure and HLA in healthy donors. V was clipped by 1 base and J by 3 bases, with 9 bases between them. CDR1 and CDR2 (germline): MGHRA, YSYEKL. This CDR3 has 14 amino acids. Some clones are missing from TCRdb's copy, which holds only in-frame ones; the method was immunoSEQ multiplex PCR. Among roughly 75,000 clones listed, over 85% were seen once. About this clone: Its antigen is undetermined.

Notes on the study in general: The classifier was said to identify cytomegalovirus status with high specificity and sensitivity. Overall, approximately 180 TCR beta chains were annotated as cytomegalovirus-associated.

This chain uses TRBV4-1 with TRBJ2-5; D not certain. The origin of this receptor is a man aged 18 to 29 in good health and CMV-seropositive. Source material: PBMCs. The CDR3 spells CASSQGSVKETQYF. The CDR3 DNA follows: TGCGCCAGCAGCCAAGGCAGCGTCAAAGAGACCCAGTACTTC.